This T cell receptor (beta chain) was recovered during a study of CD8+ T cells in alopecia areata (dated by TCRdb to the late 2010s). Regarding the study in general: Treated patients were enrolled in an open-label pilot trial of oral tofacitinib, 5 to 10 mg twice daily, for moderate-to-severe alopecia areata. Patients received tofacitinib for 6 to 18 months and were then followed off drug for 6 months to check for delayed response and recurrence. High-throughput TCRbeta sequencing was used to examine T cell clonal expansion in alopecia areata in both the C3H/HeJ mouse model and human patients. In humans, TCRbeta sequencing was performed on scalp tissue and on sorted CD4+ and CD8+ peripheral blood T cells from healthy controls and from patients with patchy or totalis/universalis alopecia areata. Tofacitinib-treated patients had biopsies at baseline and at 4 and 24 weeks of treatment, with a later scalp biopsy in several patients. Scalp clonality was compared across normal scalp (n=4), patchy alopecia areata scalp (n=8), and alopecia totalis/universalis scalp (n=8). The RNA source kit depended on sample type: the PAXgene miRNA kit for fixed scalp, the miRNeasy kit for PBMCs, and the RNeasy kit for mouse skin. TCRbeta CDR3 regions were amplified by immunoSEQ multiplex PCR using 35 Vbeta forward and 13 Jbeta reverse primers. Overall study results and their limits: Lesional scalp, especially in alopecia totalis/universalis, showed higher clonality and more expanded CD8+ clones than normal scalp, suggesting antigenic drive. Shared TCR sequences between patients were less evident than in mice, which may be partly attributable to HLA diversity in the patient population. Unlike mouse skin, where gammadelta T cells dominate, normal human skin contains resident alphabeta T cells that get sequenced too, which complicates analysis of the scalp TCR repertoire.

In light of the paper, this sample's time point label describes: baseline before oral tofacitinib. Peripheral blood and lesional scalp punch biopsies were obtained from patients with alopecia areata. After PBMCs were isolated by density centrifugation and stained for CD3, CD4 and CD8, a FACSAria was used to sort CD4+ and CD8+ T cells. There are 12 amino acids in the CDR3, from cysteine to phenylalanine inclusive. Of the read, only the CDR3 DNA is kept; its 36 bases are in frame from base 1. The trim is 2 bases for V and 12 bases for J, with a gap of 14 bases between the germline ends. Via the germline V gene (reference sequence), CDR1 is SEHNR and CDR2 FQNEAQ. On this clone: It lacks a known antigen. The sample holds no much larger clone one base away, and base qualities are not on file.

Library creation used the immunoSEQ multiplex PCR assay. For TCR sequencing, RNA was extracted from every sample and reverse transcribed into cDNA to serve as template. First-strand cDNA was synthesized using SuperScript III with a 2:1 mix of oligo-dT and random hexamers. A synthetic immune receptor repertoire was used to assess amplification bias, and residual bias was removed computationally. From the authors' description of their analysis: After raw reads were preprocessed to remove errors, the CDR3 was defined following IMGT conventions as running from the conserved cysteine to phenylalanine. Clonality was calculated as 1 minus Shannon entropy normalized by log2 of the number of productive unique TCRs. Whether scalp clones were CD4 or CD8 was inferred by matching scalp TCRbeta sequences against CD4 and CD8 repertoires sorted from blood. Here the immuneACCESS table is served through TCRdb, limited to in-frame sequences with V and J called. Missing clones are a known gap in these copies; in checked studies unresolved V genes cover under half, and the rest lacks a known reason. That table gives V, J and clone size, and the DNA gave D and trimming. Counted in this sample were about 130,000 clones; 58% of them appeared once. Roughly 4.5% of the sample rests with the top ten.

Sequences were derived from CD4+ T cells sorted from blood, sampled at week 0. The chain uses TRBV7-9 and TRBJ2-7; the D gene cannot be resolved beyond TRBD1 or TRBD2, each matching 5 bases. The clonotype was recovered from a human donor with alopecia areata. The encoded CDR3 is CASSLTRDPGYF. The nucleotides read TGTGCCAGCAGCTTAACCAGGGACCCTGGGTACTTC.